This T cell receptor beta chain is drawn from a study of post-analysis software for immune sequencing data. In the study overall: Relapsing-remitting, secondary progressive and progressive-relapsing multiple sclerosis were all included among the disease courses. Study conclusions and caveats: Controls showed lower frequencies than patients for five TRBV segments, and TRBV5-6, TRBV5-1 and TRBV20-1 were among these. Comparison with controls showed significantly lower normalized Chao1 diversity in multiple sclerosis patients. F measure showed strong co-clustering of same-batch samples.

Germline CDR1 is SEHNR and CDR2 is FQNEAQ (reference sequence). CDR3 length equals 13 residues. V gave up 5 bases and J gave up 6 bases, with 12 bases separating them. Unique molecular identifiers featured in each of the TCR beta cDNA libraries. When about 0.9 to 10 million T cells were used, they gave around 500,000 cDNA molecules. TCRdb itself ran the PCR reads through MiXCR, one entry per CDR3 protein. The sample consists of hundreds of thousands of distinct CDR3 sequences, approximately 37% of them appearing once. A word on this clonotype: Its cognate antigen is unknown.

The sequencing input was blood. The source is a girl aged 2-15 years with multiple sclerosis. This chain connects TRBV7-9 to TRBJ2-3; D unclear. The CDR3 loop reads CASSRLNRDTQYF. The CDR3 nucleotides are TGTGCCAGCAGCCGGCTTAATAGGGATACGCAGTATTTT.